This T cell receptor (beta chain) was retrieved from a study of shared clonotypes between healthy human individuals. Points from the study as a whole: Represented genetic and exposure-history diversity was restricted by having few donors.

This clone was seen more than once but under ten times. Its matching antigen is unknown. This CDR3 is built from 14 residues. Germline V CDR1 and CDR2: SGHNT, YYREEE (reference sequence). Trimming left V 2 bases short and J 0 bases short, with 7 bases between. An even split of each subset's genomic DNA across several immunoSEQ plates was performed. Unsorted PBMC replicate PCRs used about 280 ng DNA, 25,000 to 35,000 T cell genomes. Repertoires were generated with immunoSEQ multiplex PCR, while TCRdb's copy carries only in-frame clones and drops some. The sample lists about 490,000 clones; 76% were seen once.

The clonotype originates from a woman aged 35 to 49 in good health. Some clones in this sample may be carry-over from other donors' samples. Sequences were obtained from PBMCs. The chain links TRBV5-4 to TRBJ2-3; D unresolved. The CDR3 loop is CASSFPGSTDTQYF. CDR3 bases: TGTGCCAGCAGCTTTCCCGGCAGCACAGATACGCAGTATTTT. Using reference TRBV5-4 and TRBJ2-3 for the parts outside the CDR3, the full variable domain is ETGVTQSPTHLIKTRGQQVTLRCSSQSGHNTVSWYQQALGQGPQFIFQYYREEENGRGNFPPRFSGLQFPNYSSELNVNALELDDSALYLCASSFPGSTDTQYFGPGTRLTVL.